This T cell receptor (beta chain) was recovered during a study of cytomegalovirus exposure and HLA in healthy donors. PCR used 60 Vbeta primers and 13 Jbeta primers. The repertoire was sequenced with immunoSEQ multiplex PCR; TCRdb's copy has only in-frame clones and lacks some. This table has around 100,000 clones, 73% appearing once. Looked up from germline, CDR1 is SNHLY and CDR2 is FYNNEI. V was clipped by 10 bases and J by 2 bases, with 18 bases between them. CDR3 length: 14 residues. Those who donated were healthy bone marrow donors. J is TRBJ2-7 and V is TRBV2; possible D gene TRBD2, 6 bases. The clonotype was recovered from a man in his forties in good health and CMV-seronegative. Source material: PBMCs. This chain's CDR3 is CANLPQGTPYEQYF. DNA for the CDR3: TGTGCCAATCTGCCTCAAGGGACTCCCTACGAGCAGTACTTC.